The clone carrying this T cell receptor (beta chain) was detected many times. Its antigen is unidentified. The sample originates from a study of T cell repertoires in cytomegalovirus infection. As for the study in general: Recently described HLA-C-restricted plus well-studied HLA-B-restricted CMV epitopes were used. A matching HLA type, together with CMV infection, was signaled by public TCR beta signatures.

TCRdb re-called the reads with MiXCR, one entry per CDR3 protein. Among 80,000 or so distinct CDR3 sequences listed, 20% to 30% were seen once. Broader study findings: HLA-C-restricted, CMV-specific TCR beta clonotypes were dominant ex vivo. There were carriers of CMV plus the relevant HLA, and cumulative public TCR beta family frequency identified them.

Germline V gene data show CDR1 as SGHVS and CDR2 as FQNEAQ. Trimming removed 5 bases from V and 5 bases from J, with 4 bases in between. The CDR3 length is 11 residues. The receptor was derived from a human donor in good health (CMV status not recorded). Some clones in this sample may be carry-over from other donors' samples. The chain combines TRBV7-8 with TRBJ2-1; no reliable D call. Sequenced here: CD8+ T cells from cultured PBMCs, sampled from culture after CMV antigen stimulation. The CDR3 region has the DNA TGTGCCAGCAGCCCTCACAATGAGCAGTTCTTC. Amino acids: CASSPHNEQFF.